This T cell receptor (beta chain) comes out of a study of T cell repertoires in cytomegalovirus infection. Study results and caveats: CMV carriers with the relevant HLA were identified by cumulative public TCR beta family frequency. Dominant in the ex vivo response were TCR beta clonotypes restricted by HLA-C and specific for CMV.

TCRdb reanalysed the reads using MiXCR and keeps one entry per CDR3 protein. The sample has some 700,000 distinct CDR3 sequences, less than 40% seen once. This clonotype was detected once. What it binds is unknown. This CDR3 has 14 residues. The junction had 9 bases not matched to a gene; V was cut back by 7 bases and J by 4 bases. The germline V gene encodes CDR1 SGHVS and CDR2 FQNEAQ. Sequenced material: PBMCs. This TCR derives from a human donor in good health (CMV status not recorded). Some clones in this sample may be carry-over from other donors' samples. This chain connects TRBV7-8 to TRBJ2-5; TRBD1 agrees at 7 bases. For the CDR3, the DNA is TGTGCCAGCATCTTTCGGGACAGAAGAGAGACCCAGTACTTC. This encodes CASIFRDRRETQYF.